This passage covers 18 T cell receptor beta chains from one sample sequenced in a study of blood T cell repertoires in COVID-19. This table comes from immunoSEQ multiplex PCR, and its TCRdb copy is limited to in-frame clones, with some not included. This sample has approximately 230,000 clones, with almost 90% found just once. Sequencing was performed on peripheral blood. These receptors were obtained from a man older than 75 with acute or convalescent COVID-19.

The gene calls are TRBV7-8 and TRBJ1-1; tentative D call: TRBD1 (6 bases). The CDR3 covers 14 residues. Deletions cut 2 bases from V and 1 base from J, with 8 bases between. Germline V gene data show CDR1 as SGHVS and CDR2 as FQNEAQ. This chain's CDR3 is CASSLQTGNTEAFF. The CDR3 DNA reads TGTGCCAGCAGCTTACAGACAGGGAACACTGAAGCTTTCTTT.

J is TRBJ1-1 and V is TRBV3-1 (or the pseudogene TRBV3-2); D gene ambiguous. The germline gives CDR1 LGHDT, CDR2 YNNKEL (reference sequence). This CDR3 is 14 amino acids long. V lost 2 bases and J 0 bases, leaving 7 bases between the germline ends. The CDR3 spells CASSQSLMNTEAFF. The CDR3 DNA follows: TGTGCCAGCAGCCAAAGCCTTATGAACACTGAAGCTTTCTTT.

This chain uses TRBV28 with TRBJ1-2; 7 bases match TRBD1. The germline V gene encodes CDR1 MDHEN and CDR2 SYDVKM. Unmatched junction bases numbered 9, after V lost 6 bases and J lost 8 bases. The CDR3 consists of 13 residues. The CDR3 region is CASRPTGLGGYTF. The CDR3 DNA is TGTGCCAGCAGACCGACAGGGCTTGGGGGCTACACCTTC.

The genes are TRBV7-3 and TRBJ1-1; tentatively, D is TRBD1 (5 bases). V lost 1 base and J lost 5, with 14 bases in between. The V gene's germline CDR1 is SGHTA and CDR2 FQGTGA. The CDR3 extends over 15 amino acids. This CDR3 reads CASSLSGRALTEAFF. In DNA form, the CDR3 reads TGTGCCAGCAGCTTAAGTGGCAGGGCCCTAACTGAAGCTTTCTTT.

The chain joins TRBV3-1 (or the pseudogene TRBV3-2) to TRBJ1-1; 7 nucleotides line up with TRBD1. With 3 bases clipped from V and 0 bases from J, the junction kept 4 bases outside the gene matches. Germline V gives CDR1 LGHDT, CDR2 YNNKEL (reference sequence). This CDR3 has 15 amino acids. CDR3 bases: TGTGCCAGCAGCCAGTTGGGACAGATGAACACTGAAGCTTTCTTT. It translates to CASSQLGQMNTEAFF.

The J gene is TRBJ2-1, the V gene TRBV4-3; the match to TRBD2 covers 8 bases. Germline-derived CDR1 and CDR2 are LGHNA and YSLEER. V was pared by 4 bases and J by 4 bases, with 9 bases of the junction left unmatched. This CDR3 comprises 16 residues. The chain's CDR3 is CASSRALAARYNEQFF. The CDR3 DNA sequence: TGCGCCAGCAGCCGGGCACTAGCGGCCCGATACAATGAGCAGTTCTTC.

The genes are TRBV5-1 and TRBJ1-1, with 7 bases fitting TRBD1. The CDR3 sequence is 15 residues long. With V trimmed by 4 bases and J by 0 bases, 6 bases remained unmatched. Looked up from germline, CDR1 is SGHRS and CDR2 is YFSETQ. The CDR3 region has the DNA TGCGCCAGCAGCAGGGGACAGAACATGAACACTGAAGCTTTCTTT. This gives the protein CASSRGQNMNTEAFF.

This chain uses TRBV9 with TRBJ2-7; D is possibly TRBD2 (6 bases). The V end was cut by 0 bases, the J end by 3 bases, with 13 bases between. The CDR3 totals 15 residues. Germline assignment: CDR1 SGDLS and CDR2 YYNGEE. CDR3 residues: CASSVAASVYYEQYF. The CDR3 coding sequence is TGTGCCAGCAGCGTAGCGGCTAGCGTCTACTACGAGCAGTACTTC.

This clone was counted between two and nine times. V gene TRBV9 combines with J gene TRBJ1-2, with D perhaps TRBD1 (6 bases). V lost 0 bases to trimming and J lost 6 bases, with 18 bases between them. CDR1 SGDLS and CDR2 YYNGEE come from the germline V gene. The CDR3 runs to 16 residues. CDR3 loop: CASSVATGSRGHGYTF. In nucleotides, the CDR3 is TGTGCCAGCAGCGTAGCCACAGGGTCCCGAGGGCATGGCTACACCTTC.

The rearrangement links TRBV7-2 to TRBJ2-2; TRBD2 matches 9 bases. V lost 4 bases, J lost 7 bases, and 7 bases stayed unmatched. The length of the CDR3 is 15 residues. Germline CDR1 is SGHTA and CDR2 is FQGNSA. CDR3 in amino acids: CASSSGPTSGGELFF. The CDR3, as DNA: TGTGCCAGCAGCTCAGGCCCGACTAGCGGCGGGGAGCTGTTTTTT.

This sequence joins TRBV2 and TRBJ2-1; D might be TRBD1 (6 bases). The CDR3 is made up of 15 amino acids. Deletions cut 2 bases from V and 5 bases from J, with 13 bases between. CDR1 is SNHLY, CDR2 FYNNEI, per germline. The CDR3 loop reads CASSELGTPNNEQFF. The CDR3 region has the DNA TGTGCCAGCAGTGAATTAGGGACACCGAACAATGAGCAGTTCTTC.

CDR3 sequence: CASSPGTGRSNQPQHF. CDR3 bases: TGTGCCAGCAGCCCAGGGACAGGGAGGAGCAATCAGCCCCAGCATTTT. The chain couples TRBV7-2 to TRBJ1-5; TRBD1 matches at 9 bases. V was clipped by 5 bases and J by 1 base; unmatched bases: 6. From germline, CDR1 is SGHTA and CDR2 FQGNSA. The CDR3 consists of 16 residues. The whole variable domain, remainder taken from reference TRBV7-2 and TRBJ1-5, is GAGVSQSPSNKVTEKGKDVELRCDPISGHTALYWYRQSLGQGLEFLIYFQGNSAPDKSGLPSDRFSAERTGGSVSTLTIQRTQQEDSAVYLCASSPGTGRSNQPQHFGDGTRLSIL.

CDR3 protein: CASSSVAGGPDTGELFF. CDR3 nucleotides: TGTGCCAGCAGCTCTGTAGCGGGAGGGCCCGACACCGGGGAGCTGTTTTTT. The rearrangement uses TRBV9 and TRBJ2-2; TRBD2 matches at 11 bases. Germline values: CDR1 SGDLS, CDR2 YYNGEE. The CDR3 loop spans 17 amino acids. With V trimmed by 4 bases and J by 3 bases, 8 bases remained unmatched.

The chain has TRBV5-1 and TRBJ1-4; 7 positions agree with TRBD1. The CDR3 is 15 amino acids. Per the germline V gene, CDR1 is SGHRS and CDR2 is YFSETQ. The V and J ends lost 3 bases and 5 bases, in that order; junction bases with no gene match: 7. In nucleotides, the CDR3 is TGCGCCAGCAGCTCGACGACAGGGAGAAATGAAAAACTGTTTTTT. It translates to CASSSTTGRNEKLFF.

The chain combines TRBV11-3 with TRBJ2-3; TRBD1 matches 9 bases. V shed 5 bases, J shed 2 bases, and the junction held 5 bases outside the gene matches. CDR3 length: 15 residues. The germline CDR1 and CDR2 sequences are SGHNT and YENEEA. The chain's CDR3 is CASSPGTGITDTQYF. The CDR3 DNA follows: TGTGCCAGCAGCCCGGGGACAGGGATCACAGATACGCAGTATTTT.

This sequence joins TRBV9 and TRBJ1-2; D may be TRBD1 (6 bases). The germline CDR1 and CDR2 sequences are SGDLS and YYNGEE. The V and J ends lost 3 bases and 2 bases respectively, with 14 bases between them. The CDR3 covers 15 residues. The CDR3 region is CASSENRESNYGYTF. CDR3 nucleotide sequence: TGTGCCAGCAGCGAAAACAGGGAATCAAACTATGGCTACACCTTC.

The chain uses TRBV4-3 and TRBJ1-2; maybe TRBD1 (5 bases). V was clipped by 1 base and J by 0 bases, with 9 bases between them. From germline, CDR1 is LGHNA and CDR2 YSLEER. This CDR3 is built from 15 residues. The CDR3, as DNA: TGCGCCAGCAGCCAAGGTGGAGGGGCTAACTATGGCTACACCTTC. Encoded protein: CASSQGGGANYGYTF.

Notes on this clone: This specimen includes other DNA sequences encoding the same CDR3. The V call is TRBV5-1, the J call TRBJ2-7; 8 bases align to TRBD1. Looked up from germline, CDR1 is SGHRS and CDR2 is YFSETQ. This CDR3 is 15 amino acids long. After removal of 3 bases from V and 0 bases from J, the junction contained 5 bases not matched to a gene. The CDR3 DNA follows: TGCGCCAGCAGCTCGAGACAGGGGAGCTCCTACGAGCAGTACTTC. Translation gives CASSSRQGSSYEQYF.